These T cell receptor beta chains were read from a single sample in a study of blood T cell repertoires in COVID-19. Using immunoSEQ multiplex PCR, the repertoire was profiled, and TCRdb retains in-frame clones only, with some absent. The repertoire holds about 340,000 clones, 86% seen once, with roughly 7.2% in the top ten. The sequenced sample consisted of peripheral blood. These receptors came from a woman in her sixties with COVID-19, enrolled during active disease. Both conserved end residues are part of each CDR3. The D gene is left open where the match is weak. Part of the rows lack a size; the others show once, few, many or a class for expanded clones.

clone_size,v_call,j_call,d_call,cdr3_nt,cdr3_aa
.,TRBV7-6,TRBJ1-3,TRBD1,TGTGCCAGCAGCAGCGGACAGGGGAGATCCGGAAACACCATATATTTT,CASSSGQGRSGNTIYF
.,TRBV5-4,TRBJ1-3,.,TGTGCCAGCAGCTTGGGGGGGGGAACTGGAAACACCATATATTTT,CASSLGGGTGNTIYF
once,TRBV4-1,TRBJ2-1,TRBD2,TGCGCCAGCAGCCAAGAATTAGCGGGGTCAGGCGAGCAGTTCTTC,CASSQELAGSGEQFF
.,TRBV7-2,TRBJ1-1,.,TGTGCCAGCAGCTTAGCGTTGACATTGAACACTGAAGCTTTCTTT,CASSLALTLNTEAFF
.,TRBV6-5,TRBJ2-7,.,TGTGCCAGCAGTTACTCGGCAGCCCAGGGCGAGCAGTACTTC,CASSYSAAQGEQYF
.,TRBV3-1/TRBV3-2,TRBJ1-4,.,TGTGCCAGCAGCCGTAGACAGGTTGAAAAACTGTTTTTT,CASSRRQVEKLFF
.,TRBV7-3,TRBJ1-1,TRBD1,TGTGCCAGCAGCCCCGGACAGGGACGCCTGAACACTGAAGCTTTCTTT,CASSPGQGRLNTEAFF
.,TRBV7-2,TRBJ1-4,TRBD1,TGTGCCAGCAGCCAAGGAGGGGGCCAGGAAAAACTGTTTTTT,CASSQGGGQEKLFF
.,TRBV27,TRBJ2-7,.,TGTGCCAGCAGTCCCAGGGGGGAGAACTACGAGCAGTACTTC,CASSPRGENYEQYF
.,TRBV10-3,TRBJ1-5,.,TGTGCCATCAGTCAAGGGGGGGTCCAGCATTTT,CAISQGGVQHF
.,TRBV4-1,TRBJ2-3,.,TGCGCCAGCAGCCAAGAGACAGCATCGGGGGCAGATACGCAGTATTTT,CASSQETASGADTQYF
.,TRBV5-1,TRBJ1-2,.,TGCGCCAGCAGCTTCCAGGGTGAGAACTATGGCTACACCTTC,CASSFQGENYGYTF
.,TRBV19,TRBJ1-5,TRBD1,TGTGCCAGTAGTCCTCGACAGGGCAATAGCAATCAGCCCCAGCATTTT,CASSPRQGNSNQPQHF
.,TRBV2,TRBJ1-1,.,TGTGCCAGCAGTGAATCCAGGCACACTGAAGCTTTCTTT,CASSESRHTEAFF
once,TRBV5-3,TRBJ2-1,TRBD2,TGTGCCAGAAGCCTCTTCATGGAATTCGCAGCGGGGGGTCACAATGAGCAGTTCTTC,CARSLFMEFAAGGHNEQFF
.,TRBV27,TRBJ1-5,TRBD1,TGTGCCAGCCGGAGGGACAGGGGGAATCAGCCCCAGCATTTT,CASRRDRGNQPQHF
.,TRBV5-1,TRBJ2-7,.,TGCGCCAGCAGCTTGGAGGGAGTGTACGAGCAGTACTTC,CASSLEGVYEQYF
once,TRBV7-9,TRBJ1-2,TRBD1,TGTGCCAGCAGCATCTCCGGACAGGGGGATGGCTACACCTTC,CASSISGQGDGYTF
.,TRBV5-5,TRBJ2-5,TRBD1,TGTGCCAGCAGCTTTGGGACAGGCCAAGAGACCCAGTACTTC,CASSFGTGQETQYF
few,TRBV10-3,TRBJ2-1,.,TGTGCCATCAGTGGAACAGGTAATAACAATGAGCAGTTCTTC,CAISGTGNNNEQFF
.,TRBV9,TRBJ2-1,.,TGTGCCAGCAGCCCCCGGGAATACAATGAGCAGTTCTTC,CASSPREYNEQFF
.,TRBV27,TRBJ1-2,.,TGTGCCAGCAGTTCGCAGGAGGGGAACTATGGCTACACCTTC,CASSSQEGNYGYTF